A single sample is the source of the 7 T cell receptor beta chains below, sequenced in a study of T cells after yellow fever vaccination. TCRdb reanalysed the 5' RACE reads using MiXCR and keeps one entry per CDR3 protein. The data contain a few hundred thousand distinct CDR3 sequences, almost 4% of them singletons. The sequencing here drew on PBMCs, taken 5 days after the yellow fever booster vaccination. These receptors came from a man aged 18 to 30 who received the YFV17D yellow fever vaccine.

This clonotype was found a few times. The V gene is TRBV4-2, the J gene TRBJ2-7; D may be TRBD2 (5 bases). Germline values: CDR1 LGHNA, CDR2 YNFKEQ. CDR3 length: 13 residues. V shed 4 bases and J shed 3 bases, with 10 bases lying between them. CDR3: CASSRPGFYEQYF. The CDR3, as DNA: TGTGCCAGCAGCCGTCCGGGATTCTACGAGCAGTACTTC.

This clonotype showed up just a few times. The gene calls are TRBV4-1 and TRBJ2-2; a possible D gene is TRBD2 (6 bases). In germline, CDR1 is MGHRA, CDR2 YSYEKL. CDR3 size: 14 residues. Between the trimmed V and J ends, which lost 9 bases and 3 bases, there was a span of 14 bases. The CDR3 DNA sequence: TGCGCCAGTTCCGGAGGGGCTCACACCGGGGAGCTGTTTTTT. This gives the protein CASSGGAHTGELFF.

The chain carries TRBV5-1 and TRBJ1-1; TRBD1 might be the D (5 bases). The CDR3 sequence is 15 residues long. CDR1 and CDR2 (germline): SGHRS, YFSETQ. V was trimmed by 4 bases and J by 0 bases, leaving 13 bases between them. The CDR3 region is CASSNPRGLNTEAFF. DNA for the CDR3: TGCGCCAGCAGCAATCCGAGGGGATTGAACACTGAAGCTTTCTTT.

This clonotype was detected ten times or more. The chain joins TRBV7-2 to TRBJ2-3; D is unclear. The CDR3 totals 16 residues. Germline values: CDR1 SGHTA, CDR2 FQGNSA. Between the trimmed V and J ends, which lost 5 bases and 1 base, there was a span of 16 bases. For the CDR3, the DNA is TGTGCCAGCAGCCCGTTGAATGTGGTGGGCACAGATACGCAGTATTTT. As protein: CASSPLNVVGTDTQYF.

This clonotype was seen a few times. The gene calls are TRBV28 and TRBJ1-5; the match to TRBD1 covers 8 bases. The CDR3 loop spans 14 amino acids. Trimming removed 6 bases from V and 7 bases from J; junction bases left unmatched: 8. The germline V gene encodes CDR1 MDHEN and CDR2 SYDVKM. CDR3 in amino acids: CASRLGQGAQPQHF. CDR3 nucleotide sequence: TGTGCCAGCAGGTTGGGGCAGGGGGCACAGCCCCAGCATTTT.

This clonotype was seen only a few times. The chain recombines TRBV6-2 or TRBV6-3 with TRBJ2-7, with D maybe TRBD1 (5 bases). The V end lost 6 bases, the J end lost 0 bases, and 15 bases lay between the germline ends. The length of the CDR3 is 15 residues. Germline V gives CDR1 MNHEY, CDR2 SVGEGT. The CDR3 coding sequence is TGTGCCAGCAGGGCTGCAGGGTTCTTCTCCTACGAGCAGTACTTC. It codes for CASRAAGFFSYEQYF.

This clonotype was counted between two and nine times. The chain recombines TRBV25-1 with TRBJ2-3; TRBD2 matches 7 bases. CDR1 and CDR2 (germline): MGHDK, SYGVNS. Trimming took 4 bases from V and 2 from J; bases not matched to a gene: 6. The CDR3 is made up of 15 amino acids. CDR3 protein: CASSVRGDPTDTQYF. The CDR3, as DNA: TGTGCCAGCAGTGTCCGGGGGGACCCCACAGATACGCAGTATTTT.